This T cell receptor beta chain was captured by sequencing in a study of T-cell reconstitution after alpha-beta-depleted transplantation in children. With regard to this clonotype: Its antigen is unknown.

Preparing the TCRbeta library involved the use of unique molecular identifiers. TCRdb re-analysed the PCR reads in MiXCR, keeping a single row per CDR3 protein. This table has 70,000 to 95,000 distinct CDR3 sequences, 15% to 20% appearing once. General study results and limits: T-cell numbers and diversity, one year after transplant, stemmed largely from T cells that were newly produced. Several hundred expanded graft clones reportedly supplied alpha-beta T cells about two months after transplant. The high TCRbeta diversity at day 60 in some patients came from surviving recipient T cells and thymic progenitors.

The trim removed 1 base at V and 1 base at J, leaving 7 bases unmatched. The CDR3 sequence is 18 residues long. Germline values: CDR1 KGHSH, CDR2 LQKENI. The sequenced sample was PBMCs, mostly from graft donor cells, obtained 360 days after TCRalphabeta/CD19-depleted stem cell transplant. The J gene is TRBJ2-2, the V gene TRBV18, with 9 bases lining up with TRBD2. The TCR originated in a male patient between 2 and 10 years old who had a stem cell transplant for acute lymphoblastic leukemia, so the T cells may come from the graft donor. CDR3 protein: CASSPLGTSRLNTGELFF. The DNA for the CDR3 is TGTGCCAGCTCACCACTCGGGACTAGCAGGTTGAACACCGGGGAGCTGTTTTTT.